This T cell receptor (beta chain) derives from a study of cytomegalovirus exposure and HLA in healthy donors. Findings of the study overall: As was reported, the classifier diagnosed cytomegalovirus status with high specificity and sensitivity.

This CDR3 spans 15 amino acids. With 4 bases clipped from V and 6 bases from J, the junction kept 10 bases outside the gene matches. Looked up from germline, CDR1 is MNHEY and CDR2 is SVGAGI. A multiplex PCR was run with 60 Vbeta primers and 13 Jbeta primers. Original processing notes: Later, roughly 86 million unique TCR beta chains were counted in an analysis, and about 10 million of them were shared. The assay was immunoSEQ multiplex PCR, and TCRdb's table has in-frame clones only and misses some. That table furnishes V, J and clone size, whereas the DNA furnished D and trimming. Found here are about 190,000 clones, around 79% of them singletons; the top ten hold approximately 1.4%. It was healthy bone marrow donors who served as donors. A word on this clone: Its antigen is not known.

The chain links TRBV6-5 to TRBJ1-1; 8 nucleotides match TRBD1. The origin of this receptor is a woman aged 45-59 years in good health and CMV-seronegative. The source material was PBMCs. CDR3 amino acids: CASSSAWQGASEAFF. The CDR3 nucleotides are TGTGCCAGCAGTTCGGCCTGGCAGGGGGCATCTGAAGCTTTCTTT.